The source of this TCR beta chain is a study of blood T cell repertoires in COVID-19. Study at large: The United States, Italy and Spain supplied acute and convalescent COVID-19 samples.

Germline CDR1 is LGHDT and CDR2 is YNNKEL (reference sequence). The CDR3 contains 15 residues. V was trimmed by 2 bases and J by 8 bases, leaving 16 bases between them. The repertoire was sequenced with immunoSEQ multiplex PCR; TCRdb's copy has only in-frame clones and lacks some. The table lists 90,000 to 120,000 clones, roughly 81% of them singletons. The origin of this receptor is a human donor in a cohort sampled during active COVID-19. Sequenced material: peripheral blood. V is TRBV3-1 (or the pseudogene TRBV3-2) and J is TRBJ2-1; the D gene is possibly TRBD1 (6 bases). CDR3 sequence: CASSQQAGDNYEQFF. CDR3 coding DNA: TGTGCCAGCAGCCAACAGGCAGGGGATAATTATGAGCAGTTCTTC.